These 12 T cell receptor beta chains were all obtained from the same sample, sequenced in a study of shared clonotypes between healthy human individuals. The method was immunoSEQ multiplex PCR; TCRdb's version includes in-frame clones alone and lacks a portion of them. The table lists around 200,000 clones, about 93% of them singletons. What was sequenced was naive CD4+ T cells sorted from blood. Specified subset: CD45RA+ positively selected. The receptors shown here come from a woman in her twenties or thirties in good health.

This rearrangement joins TRBV28 to TRBJ1-1; TRBD1 might be the D (5 bases). The V gene's germline CDR1 is MDHEN and CDR2 SYDVKM. The CDR3 is 13 residues long. V shed 3 bases and J shed 9 bases, with 14 bases lying between them. CDR3 loop: CASSLGGWKQAFF. CDR3 sequence (DNA): TGTGCCAGCAGTTTGGGGGGGTGGAAGCAAGCTTTCTTT. Full variable domain (outside the CDR3, taken from reference TRBV28 and TRBJ1-1): DVKVTQSSRYLVKRTGEKVFLECVQDMDHENMFWYRQDPGLGLRLIYFSYDVKMKEKGDIPEGYSVSREKKERFSLILESASTNQTSMYLCASSLGGWKQAFFGQGTRLTVV.

The chain uses TRBV6-5 and TRBJ2-2; possibly TRBD1 or TRBD2 for D (5 bases each). This CDR3 has 14 amino acids. Germline CDR1 MNHEY, CDR2 SVGAGI. V was clipped by 0 bases and J by 3 bases, with 5 bases between them. The CDR3 region is CASSYSGHTGELFF. DNA for the CDR3: TGTGCCAGCAGTTACTCGGGACACACCGGGGAGCTGTTTTTT.

The chain carries TRBV4-1 and TRBJ2-7; TRBD2 might be the D (5 bases). Germline CDR1 MGHRA, CDR2 YSYEKL. The germline V and J ends were trimmed by 0 bases and 4 bases, with 16 bases remaining between them. The CDR3 totals 16 residues. Here the CDR3 DNA reads TGCGCCAGCAGCCAAGATGAGAAAGCCCCGGGGTACGAGCAGTACTTC. Protein sequence: CASSQDEKAPGYEQYF.

The chain joins TRBV14 to TRBJ2-5; 9 nucleotides match TRBD2. The J call may be mistaken, given a closer DNA end match to TRBJ2-7. The CDR3 sequence is 15 residues long. The germline CDR1 and CDR2 sequences are SGHDN and FVKESK. The CDR3 nucleotides read TGTGCCAGCAGCCAAGAAGCGCTAGCGGGGTACGAGCAGTACTTC. Its translation is CASSQEALAGYEQYF.

To note about this clone: It is likely a read error, because the conserved phenylalanine at the end of the CDR3 is missing. Because the CDR3's place on the DNA is in doubt, the DNA is left out and the CDR3 is given as listed by TCRdb. V gene TRBV18 combines with J gene TRBJ2-7; TRBD1 is the table's D call and was not checked against the DNA. Germline V gene lookup returns CDR1 KGHSH and CDR2 LQKENI. 12 amino acids form the CDR3, both terminal residues included. The CDR3 here is CASSLDRVVQEL.

This rearrangement joins TRBV6-5 to TRBJ1-5; D uncertain. Trimming stripped 2 bases from V and 11 bases from J, with 13 bases between. Germline V gene sequence: CDR1 MNHEY, CDR2 SVGAGI. The CDR3 length is 13 residues. The CDR3 DNA reads TGTGCCAGCAGTTACGATCGGACGGGAGCCCAGCATTTT. Its translation: CASSYDRTGAQHF.

The chain couples TRBV7-9 to TRBJ1-1; D call uncertain. The V gene lost 5 bases and the J gene lost 3 bases, with 7 bases spanning the gap. The CDR3 is made up of 12 amino acids. From germline, CDR1 is SEHNR and CDR2 FQNEAQ (reference sequence). The CDR3 bases are TGTGCCAGCAGCCGGACCGACACTGAAGCTTTCTTT. Protein sequence: CASSRTDTEAFF.

This clone was seen a handful of times. The chain recombines TRBV4-1 with TRBJ2-7; D possibly corresponds to TRBD2 (5 bases). The CDR3 spans 14 residues. The germline V gene encodes CDR1 MGHRA and CDR2 YSYEKL. Trimming stripped 4 bases from V and 4 bases from J, with 14 bases between. The CDR3 DNA is TGCGCCAGCAGCCTCGGCGGGTCGGTATACGAGCAGTACTTC. It specifies CASSLGGSVYEQYF.

The chain carries TRBV2 and TRBJ2-1; TRBD2 aligns across 7 bases. CDR3 size: 15 residues. Per germline, CDR1 SNHLY and CDR2 FYNNEI. Trimming removed 7 bases from V and 2 bases from J; junction bases left unmatched: 8. The CDR3 DNA reads TGTGCCAGCAAACGTTCTAGCGGCACCTACAATGAGCAGTTCTTC. It encodes CASKRSSGTYNEQFF.

The rearrangement joins TRBV19 to TRBJ1-2; D gene unclear. V gave up 3 bases and J gave up 7 bases, with 6 bases separating them. Germline loops: CDR1 LNHDA, CDR2 SQIVND (reference sequence). This CDR3 region has 11 residues. The CDR3 DNA is TGTGCCAGTAGTATTTATGGTGGCTACACCTTC. Translation gives CASSIYGGYTF. The full variable domain, in which reference TRBV19 and TRBJ1-2 provide the parts outside the CDR3, is DGGITQSPKYLFRKEGQNVTLSCEQNLNHDAMYWYRQDPGQGLRLIYYSQIVNDFQKGDIAEGYSVSREKKESFPLTVTSAQKNPTAFYLCASSIYGGYTFGSGTRLTVV.

This chain connects TRBV6-6 to TRBJ2-7; no clear D. Trimming shortened V by 5 bases and J by 3 bases, and 11 bases separated the two germline ends. The CDR3 contains 13 residues. Germline V CDR1 and CDR2: MNHNY, SVGAGI (reference sequence). CDR3 DNA: TGTGCCAGCAGTCCCCCAAGCAGCTACGAGCAGTACTTC. Residues: CASSPPSSYEQYF.

The chain couples TRBV5-1 to TRBJ2-5, with a tentative D call TRBD2 (5 bases). The germline V and J ends were trimmed by 4 bases and 1 base, with 11 bases remaining between them. The CDR3 consists of 14 residues. Germline V lookup: CDR1 SGHRS, CDR2 YFSETQ. The CDR3 nucleotides are TGCGCCAGCAGCCCGGGATTCCTCCAAGAGACCCAGTACTTC. Translated, it gives CASSPGFLQETQYF. The full variable domain, rest sourced from reference TRBV5-1 and TRBJ2-5, is KAGVTQTPRYLIKTRGQQVTLSCSPISGHRSVSWYQQTPGQGLQFLFEYFSETQRNKGNFPGRFSGRQFSNSRSEMNVSTLELGDSALYLCASSPGFLQETQYFGPGTRLLVL.